The clone carrying this T cell receptor beta chain showed up just a few times. This could be a read error, since a much larger clone is one nucleotide away. Other nucleotide sequences from this sample produce the same CDR3. Authors' data handling: Building a distant-metastasis classifier for papillary thyroid cancer drew on CDR3 differences across clinicopathological groups. TCRdb re-processed the PCR reads through MiXCR. The V and J calls reflect TCRdb's pipeline rather than the authors' work. This sample has tens of thousands of clones, with about an eighth found just once. Not a single patient had been given any form of treatment at any point before undergoing thyroid surgery. This specimen belongs to a study of metastatic and nonmetastatic thyroid tumors. For the study at large: Both malignant and benign thyroid patients supplied peripheral blood and tumor or nodule tissue samples, across which the repertoires of these patients were then compared.

CDR1 is LNHDA, CDR2 SQIVND, per germline (reference sequence). This CDR3 region has 12 residues. The ends lost 4 bases at V and 10 bases at J; junction bases unmatched: 7. This clonotype was obtained from a female donor with papillary thyroid cancer or a benign thyroid nodule (not recorded which). Some clones in this sample may be carry-over from other donors' samples. Sequences were obtained from blood. V gene TRBV19 combines with J gene TRBJ2-7, with 7 bases matching TRBD1. Here the CDR3 reads CASSNDRAKQYF. CDR3 coding DNA: TGTGCCAGTAGTAACGACAGGGCGAAACAGTACTTC.